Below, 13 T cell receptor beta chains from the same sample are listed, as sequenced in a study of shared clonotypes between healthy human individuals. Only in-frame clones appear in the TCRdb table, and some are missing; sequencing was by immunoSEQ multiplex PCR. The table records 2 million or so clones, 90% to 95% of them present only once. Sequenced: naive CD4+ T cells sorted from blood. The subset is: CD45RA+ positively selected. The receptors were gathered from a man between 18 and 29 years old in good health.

The CDR3 here is CASSPTIDYGYTF. CDR3 DNA sequence: TGCGCCAGCAGCCCGACGATCGACTATGGCTACACCTTC. V and J are TRBV5-1 and TRBJ1-2; D is undetermined. V gave up 4 bases and J gave up 3 bases, with 10 bases separating them. The germline V gene has CDR1 SGHRS and CDR2 YFSETQ. CDR3 length: 13 residues. Variable domain in full (rest from reference TRBV5-1 and TRBJ1-2): KAGVTQTPRYLIKTRGQQVTLSCSPISGHRSVSWYQQTPGQGLQFLFEYFSETQRNKGNFPGRFSGRQFSNSRSEMNVSTLELGDSALYLCASSPTIDYGYTFGSGTRLTVV.

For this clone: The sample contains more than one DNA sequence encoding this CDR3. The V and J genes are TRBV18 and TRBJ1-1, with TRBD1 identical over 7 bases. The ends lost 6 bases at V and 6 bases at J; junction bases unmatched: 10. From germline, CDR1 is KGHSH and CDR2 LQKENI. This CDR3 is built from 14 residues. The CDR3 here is CASSPITGDSEAFF. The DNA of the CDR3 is TGTGCCAGCTCGCCGATTACAGGGGATTCTGAAGCTTTCTTT. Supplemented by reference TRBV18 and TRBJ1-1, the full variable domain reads NAGVMQNPRHLVRRRGQEARLRCSPMKGHSHVYWYRQLPEEGLKFMVYLQKENIIDESGMPKERFSAEFPKEGPSILRIQQVVRGDSAAYFCASSPITGDSEAFFGQGTRLTVV.

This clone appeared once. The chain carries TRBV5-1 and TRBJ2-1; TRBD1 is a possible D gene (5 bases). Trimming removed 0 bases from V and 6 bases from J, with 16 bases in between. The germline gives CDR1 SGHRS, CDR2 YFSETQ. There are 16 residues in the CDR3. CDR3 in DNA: TGCGCCAGCAGCTTGGTTCAGGGTCCTGCCTTCAATGAGCAGTTCTTC. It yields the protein CASSLVQGPAFNEQFF.

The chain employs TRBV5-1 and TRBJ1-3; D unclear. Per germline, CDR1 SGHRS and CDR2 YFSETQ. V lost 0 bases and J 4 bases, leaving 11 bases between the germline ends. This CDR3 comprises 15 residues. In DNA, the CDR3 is TGCGCCAGCAGCTTGGACCTGTCGAGAGGAAACACCATATATTTT. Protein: CASSLDLSRGNTIYF. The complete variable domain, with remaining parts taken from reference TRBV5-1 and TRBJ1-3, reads KAGVTQTPRYLIKTRGQQVTLSCSPISGHRSVSWYQQTPGQGLQFLFEYFSETQRNKGNFPGRFSGRQFSNSRSEMNVSTLELGDSALYLCASSLDLSRGNTIYFGEGSWLTVV.

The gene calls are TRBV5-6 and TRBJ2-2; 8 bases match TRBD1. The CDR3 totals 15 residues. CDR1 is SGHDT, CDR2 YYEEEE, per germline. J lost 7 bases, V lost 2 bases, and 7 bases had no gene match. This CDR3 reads CASSFVDRVYGELFF. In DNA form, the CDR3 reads TGTGCCAGCAGCTTTGTGGACAGGGTATACGGGGAGCTGTTTTTT.

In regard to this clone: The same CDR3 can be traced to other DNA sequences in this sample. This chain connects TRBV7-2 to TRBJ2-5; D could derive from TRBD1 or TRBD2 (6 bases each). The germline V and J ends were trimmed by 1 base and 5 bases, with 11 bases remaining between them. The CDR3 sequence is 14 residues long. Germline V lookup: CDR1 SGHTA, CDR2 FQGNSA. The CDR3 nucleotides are TGTGCCAGCAGCTTAGACGGGGGCGGTGAGACCCAGTACTTC. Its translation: CASSLDGGGETQYF.

CDR3 region: CAISGTGSPMGYTF. CDR3 coding DNA: TGTGCCATCAGTGGAACAGGGAGCCCTATGGGCTACACCTTC. The chain combines TRBV10-3 with TRBJ1-2, with D possibly TRBD1 on 6 matching bases. Per the germline V gene, CDR1 is ENHRY and CDR2 is SYGVKD. The CDR3 runs to 14 residues. The V end was cut by 4 bases, the J end by 8 bases, with 17 bases between.

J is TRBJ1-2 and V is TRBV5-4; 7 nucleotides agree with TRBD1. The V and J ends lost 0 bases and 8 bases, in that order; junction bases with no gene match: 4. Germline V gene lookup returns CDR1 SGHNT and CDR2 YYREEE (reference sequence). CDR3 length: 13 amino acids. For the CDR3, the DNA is TGTGCCAGCAGCTTGGAACAGGGGACGGGCTACACCTTC. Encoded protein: CASSLEQGTGYTF.

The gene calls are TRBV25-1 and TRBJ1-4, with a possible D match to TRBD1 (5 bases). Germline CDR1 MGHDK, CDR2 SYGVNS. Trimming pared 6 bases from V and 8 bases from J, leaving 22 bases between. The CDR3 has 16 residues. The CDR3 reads CASRNSQGGGVEKLFF. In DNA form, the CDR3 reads TGTGCCAGCAGAAACTCCCAGGGCGGGGGGGTGGAAAAACTGTTTTTT.

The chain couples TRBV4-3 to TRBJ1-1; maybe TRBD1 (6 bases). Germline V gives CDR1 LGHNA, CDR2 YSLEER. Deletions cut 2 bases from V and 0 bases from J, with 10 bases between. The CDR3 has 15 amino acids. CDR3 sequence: CASSQTTGMNTEAFF. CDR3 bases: TGCGCCAGCAGCCAAACGACAGGTATGAACACTGAAGCTTTCTTT.

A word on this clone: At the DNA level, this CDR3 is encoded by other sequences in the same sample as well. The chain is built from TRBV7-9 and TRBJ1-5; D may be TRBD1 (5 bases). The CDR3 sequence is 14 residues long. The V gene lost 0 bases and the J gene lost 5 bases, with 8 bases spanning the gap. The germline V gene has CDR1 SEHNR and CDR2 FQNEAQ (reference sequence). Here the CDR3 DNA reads TGTGCCAGCAGCTTAGCCGGAGGGGATCAGCCCCAGCATTTT. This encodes CASSLAGGDQPQHF.

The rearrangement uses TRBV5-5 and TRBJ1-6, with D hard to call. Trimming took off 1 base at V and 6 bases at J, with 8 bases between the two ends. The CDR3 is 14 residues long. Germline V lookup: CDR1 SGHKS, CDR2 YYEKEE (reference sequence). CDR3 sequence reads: CASSLKALNSPLHF. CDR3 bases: TGTGCCAGCAGCTTGAAGGCGCTTAATTCACCCCTCCACTTT. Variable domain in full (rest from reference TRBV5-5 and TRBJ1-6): DAGVTQSPTHLIKTRGQQVTLRCSPISGHKSVSWYQQVLGQGPQFIFQYYEKEERGRGNFPDRFSARQFPNYSSELNVNALLLGDSALYLCASSLKALNSPLHFGNGTRLTVT.

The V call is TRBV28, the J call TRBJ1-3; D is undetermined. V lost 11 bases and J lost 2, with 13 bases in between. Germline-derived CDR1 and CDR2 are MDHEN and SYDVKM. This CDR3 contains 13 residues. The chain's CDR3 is CAGSSHPGNTIYF. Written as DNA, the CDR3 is TGTGCCGGGTCCTCCCATCCTGGAAACACCATATATTTT.